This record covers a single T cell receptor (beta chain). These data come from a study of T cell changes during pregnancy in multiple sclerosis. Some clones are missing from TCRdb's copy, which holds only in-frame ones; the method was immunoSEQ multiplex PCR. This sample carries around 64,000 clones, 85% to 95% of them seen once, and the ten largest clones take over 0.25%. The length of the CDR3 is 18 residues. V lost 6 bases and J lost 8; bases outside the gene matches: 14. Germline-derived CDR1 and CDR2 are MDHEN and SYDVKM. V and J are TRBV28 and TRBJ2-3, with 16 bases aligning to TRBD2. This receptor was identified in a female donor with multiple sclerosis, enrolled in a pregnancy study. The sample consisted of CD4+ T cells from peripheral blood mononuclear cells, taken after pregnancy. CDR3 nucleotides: TGTGCCAGCAGGGAGACTCCGGGACTAGCGGGAGGGACGGGTACGCAGTATTTT. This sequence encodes CASRETPGLAGGTGTQYF. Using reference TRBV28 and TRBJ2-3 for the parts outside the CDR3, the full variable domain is DVKVTQSSRYLVKRTGEKVFLECVQDMDHENMFWYRQDPGLGLRLIYFSYDVKMKEKGDIPEGYSVSREKKERFSLILESASTNQTSMYLCASRETPGLAGGTGTQYFGPGTRLTVL.